This T cell receptor beta chain was obtained from a study of shared clonotypes between healthy human individuals. Findings and limits, study-wide: Naive CD4 clonotype sharing across a few donors was around 5%.

This clone was seen at least ten times. Its specificity is unknown. This table comes from immunoSEQ multiplex PCR, and its TCRdb copy is limited to in-frame clones, with some not included. The sample records approximately 700,000 clones, roughly 73% being singletons. In germline, CDR1 is MNHEY, CDR2 SMNVEV (reference sequence). J gave up 3 bases and V 3 bases, and 14 bases lay outside the gene matches. The CDR3 covers 17 residues. The authors divided CD4+ cells into CD45RA+ naive and CD45RA-negative memory subsets. Sequences were obtained from memory CD4+ T cells sorted from blood. Regarding subset: CD45RA-negative fraction. V gene TRBV27 combines with J gene TRBJ2-7; 7 positions agree with TRBD2. The receptor comes from a young woman in good health. The CDR3 protein is CASSFSRFAGESYEQYF. CDR3 coding DNA: TGTGCCAGCAGTTTTTCTCGATTCGCGGGAGAGAGCTACGAGCAGTACTTC.